The following is a T cell receptor beta chain sequence with its context. The antigen is not known. This entry belongs to a study of cytomegalovirus exposure and HLA in healthy donors. Study in general: The 666 first-cohort repertoires shared a platform with the approximately 130 validation repertoires, as reported in a later analysis.

This table comes from immunoSEQ multiplex PCR, and its TCRdb copy is limited to in-frame clones, with some not included. The top ten hold approximately 4% of the sample, which has tens of thousands of clones, 90% to 95% seen once. The CDR3 spans 16 residues. With 8 bases clipped from V and 4 bases from J, the junction kept 14 bases outside the gene matches. The V gene's germline CDR1 is MNHEY and CDR2 SMNVEV (reference sequence). Notes on the study in general: The study listed approximately 170 cytomegalovirus-associated TCR beta chains.

The gene calls are TRBV27 and TRBJ2-3; 8 bases are shared with TRBD2. The receptor comes from a woman in her twenties or thirties in good health and CMV-seronegative. Sequences were obtained from PBMCs. The CDR3 DNA reads as TGTGCCAGCCAATTAACTCCCACGGGGGGGGCAGATACGCAGTATTTT. Its translation: CASQLTPTGGADTQYF.